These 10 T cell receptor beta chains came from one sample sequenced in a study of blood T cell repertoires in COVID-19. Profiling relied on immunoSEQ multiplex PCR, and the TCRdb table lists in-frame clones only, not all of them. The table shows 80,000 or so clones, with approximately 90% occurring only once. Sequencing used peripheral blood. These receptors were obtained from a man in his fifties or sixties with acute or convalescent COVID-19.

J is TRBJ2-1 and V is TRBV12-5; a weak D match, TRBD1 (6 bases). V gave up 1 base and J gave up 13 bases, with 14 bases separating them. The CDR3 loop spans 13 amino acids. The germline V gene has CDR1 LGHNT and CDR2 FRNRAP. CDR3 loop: CASGLEVTGSQFF. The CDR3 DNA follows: TGTGCTAGTGGTTTGGAAGTTACAGGGTCCCAGTTCTTC.

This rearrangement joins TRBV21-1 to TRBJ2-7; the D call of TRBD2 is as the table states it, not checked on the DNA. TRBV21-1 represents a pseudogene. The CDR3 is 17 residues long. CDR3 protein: CASSPQGIAGGLGEQYV. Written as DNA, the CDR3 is TGTGCCAGCAGCCCCCAGGGCATAGCGGGGGGGCTAGGCGAGCAGTACGTC.

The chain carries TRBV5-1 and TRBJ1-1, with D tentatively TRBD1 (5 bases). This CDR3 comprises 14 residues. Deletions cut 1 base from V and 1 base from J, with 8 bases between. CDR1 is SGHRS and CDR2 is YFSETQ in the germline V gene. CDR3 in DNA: TGCGCCAGCAGCTTGTCAGGGCGGAACACTGAAGCTTTCTTT. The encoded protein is CASSLSGRNTEAFF.

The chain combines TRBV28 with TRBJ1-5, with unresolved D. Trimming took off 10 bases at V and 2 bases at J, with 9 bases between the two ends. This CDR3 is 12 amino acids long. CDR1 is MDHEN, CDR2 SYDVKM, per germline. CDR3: CATVGGNQPQHF. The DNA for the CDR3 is TGTGCCACCGTTGGAGGCAATCAGCCCCAGCATTTT. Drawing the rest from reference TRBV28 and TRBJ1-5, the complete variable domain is DVKVTQSSRYLVKRTGEKVFLECVQDMDHENMFWYRQDPGLGLRLIYFSYDVKMKEKGDIPEGYSVSREKKERFSLILESASTNQTSMYLCATVGGNQPQHFGDGTRLSIL.

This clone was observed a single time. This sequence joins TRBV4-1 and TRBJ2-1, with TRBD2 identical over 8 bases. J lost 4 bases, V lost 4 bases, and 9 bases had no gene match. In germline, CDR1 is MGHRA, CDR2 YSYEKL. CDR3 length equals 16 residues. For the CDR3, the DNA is TGCGCCAGCAGCCCGAGAGTTAGCGGGATTTACAATGAGCAGTTCTTC. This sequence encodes CASSPRVSGIYNEQFF.

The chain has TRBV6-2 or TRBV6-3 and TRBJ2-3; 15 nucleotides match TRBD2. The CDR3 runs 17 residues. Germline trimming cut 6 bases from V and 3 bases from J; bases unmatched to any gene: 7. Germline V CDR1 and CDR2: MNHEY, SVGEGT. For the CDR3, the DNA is TGTGCCAGCAGCCGCGGACTAGCGGGAGGGGTAACAGATACGCAGTATTTT. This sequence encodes CASSRGLAGGVTDTQYF.

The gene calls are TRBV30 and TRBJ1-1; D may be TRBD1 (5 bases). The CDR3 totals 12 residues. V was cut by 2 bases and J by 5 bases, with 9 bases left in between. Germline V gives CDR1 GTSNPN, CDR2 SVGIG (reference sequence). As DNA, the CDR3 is TGTGCCTGGAGTCCCAGGGTTACTGAAGCTTTCTTT. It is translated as CAWSPRVTEAFF.

The CDR3 loop is CATSRDRTVSNQPQHF. CDR3 sequence (DNA): TGTGCCACCAGCAGAGATAGAACAGTTAGCAATCAGCCCCAGCATTTT. V usage is TRBV15 and J usage is TRBJ1-5; the D is unclear. The CDR3 spans 16 residues. Trimming removed 0 bases from V and 0 bases from J, with 9 bases in between. The germline V gene encodes CDR1 LNHNV and CDR2 YYDKDF (reference sequence).

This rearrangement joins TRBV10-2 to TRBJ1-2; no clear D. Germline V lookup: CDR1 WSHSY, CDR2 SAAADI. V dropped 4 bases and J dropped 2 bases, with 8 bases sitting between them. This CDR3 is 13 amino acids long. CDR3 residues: CASSGTENYGYTF. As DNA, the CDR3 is TGCGCCAGCAGTGGAACTGAGAACTATGGCTACACCTTC.

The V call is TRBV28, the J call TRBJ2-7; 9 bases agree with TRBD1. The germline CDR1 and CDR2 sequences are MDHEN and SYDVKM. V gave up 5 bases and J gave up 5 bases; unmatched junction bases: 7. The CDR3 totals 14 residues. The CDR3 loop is CASSVRDRVHEQYF. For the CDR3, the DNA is TGTGCCAGCAGTGTTCGGGACAGGGTCCACGAGCAGTACTTC.